The clone carrying this TCR delta chain was picked up one time. Antigen specificity is unknown. Per germline, CDR1 TSWWSYY and CDR2 QGS. This CDR3 contains 17 residues. J was trimmed by 7 bases and V by 0 bases; bases with no gene match: 12. The entry originates in a study of Vδ1+ human thymocytes. After alphabeta T cell depletion, CD3+ Vdelta1+ Vdelta2- thymocytes were sorted. Purity of the sorted Vdelta1+ thymocytes ranged from about 98% to 99.6%. RNA was extracted from the cells and then reverse transcribed. The CDR3 regions were amplified by multiplex PCR from V-gene primers to a constant-region primer. TCRdb reanalysed the multiplex PCR reads with CATT. The data show about 75,000 delta-chain clones, more than 30% seen once. General study findings and limits: Thymic TRG and TRD repertoires appeared highly polyclonal, with Gaussian CDR3 length distributions. Unlike peripheral blood Vdelta1+ controls, thymic delta-chain sequences included 15% to 25% Vdelta2 and few Vdelta3. Bulk repertoire data may be misinterpreted because of unexpected Vdelta2 sequences.

The specimen sequenced was Vdelta1+ gamma-delta thymocytes from the thymus. As for subset: FACS-sorted CD3+ TCRalphabeta- TCRVdelta1+ TCRVdelta2- thymocytes. The chain recombines TRDV1 with TRDJ1; TRDD3 agrees at 9 bases. This TCR came from a boy under three years old who had congenital heart surgery. CDR3 bases: TGTGCTCTTGGGGAACTAGGTGTTTGGGGGATAAGCGGTAAACTCATCTTT. Encoded protein: CALGELGVWGISGKLIF.